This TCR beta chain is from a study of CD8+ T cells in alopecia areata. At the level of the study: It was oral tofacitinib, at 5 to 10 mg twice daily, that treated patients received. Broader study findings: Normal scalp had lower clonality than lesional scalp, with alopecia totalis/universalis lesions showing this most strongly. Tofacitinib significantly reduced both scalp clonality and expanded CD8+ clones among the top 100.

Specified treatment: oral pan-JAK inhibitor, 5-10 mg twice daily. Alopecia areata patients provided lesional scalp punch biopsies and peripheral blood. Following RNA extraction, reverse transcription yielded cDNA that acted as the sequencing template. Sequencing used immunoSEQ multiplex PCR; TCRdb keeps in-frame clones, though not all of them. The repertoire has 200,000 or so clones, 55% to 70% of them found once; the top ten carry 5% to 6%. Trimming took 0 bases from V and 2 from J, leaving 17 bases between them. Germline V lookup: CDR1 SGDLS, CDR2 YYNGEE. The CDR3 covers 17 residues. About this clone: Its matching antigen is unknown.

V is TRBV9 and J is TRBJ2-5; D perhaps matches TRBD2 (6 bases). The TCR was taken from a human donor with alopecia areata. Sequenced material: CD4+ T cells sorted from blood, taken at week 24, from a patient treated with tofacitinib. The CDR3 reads CASSVDPAGRRQETQYF. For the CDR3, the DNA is TGTGCCAGCAGCGTAGACCCGGCGGGACGCAGACAAGAGACCCAGTACTTC.